This passage covers 26 T cell receptor beta chains from one sample sequenced in a study of cytomegalovirus exposure and HLA in healthy donors. 13 Jbeta primers and 60 Vbeta primers were used for the PCR. Produced via immunoSEQ multiplex PCR; TCRdb's table is partial and in-frame only. This sample yields more than 70,000 clones, of which 70% are seen a single time; about 8.9% belongs to the top ten. Sequenced material: PBMCs. Every receptor here comes from a woman aged 50 to 60 in good health and CMV-seropositive.

The CDR3 sequence is CASSFPYSNQPQHF. Written as DNA, the CDR3 is TGTGCCAGCAGTTTTCCGTATAGCAATCAGCCCCAGCATTTT. V gene TRBV28 combines with J gene TRBJ1-5; no reliable D call. Germline V gene lookup returns CDR1 MDHEN and CDR2 SYDVKM. This CDR3 comprises 14 residues. Trimming stripped 3 bases from V and 0 bases from J, with 6 bases between.

The DNA for the CDR3 is TGTGCCAGCAGCTTGTGGCGGGAGGGCCACAATGAGCAGTTCTTC. Its protein product is CASSLWREGHNEQFF. This chain connects TRBV5-6 to TRBJ2-1, with 9 nucleotides matching TRBD2. CDR3 length equals 15 residues. Germline V gives CDR1 SGHDT, CDR2 YYEEEE. With V trimmed by 1 base and J by 5 bases, 4 bases remained unmatched.

This chain uses TRBV10-2 with TRBJ1-5; D gene uncertain. There are 14 residues in the CDR3. The V and J ends lost 0 bases and 0 bases respectively, with 3 bases between them. CDR1 is WSHSY and CDR2 is SAAADI in the germline V gene. CDR3 residues: CASSESHSNQPQHF. The CDR3, as DNA: TGCGCCAGCAGTGAGTCCCATAGCAATCAGCCCCAGCATTTT.

Here the CDR3 DNA reads TGTGCCAGCAGTTTATCGGGACAGGCGACCACTGAAGCTTTCTTT. This sequence encodes CASSLSGQATTEAFF. The chain links TRBV6-5 to TRBJ1-1, with TRBD1 identical over 8 bases. J lost 4 bases, V lost 4 bases, and 8 bases had no gene match. Germline V gives CDR1 MNHEY, CDR2 SVGAGI. CDR3 length: 15 amino acids.

This clone has a single count. J is TRBJ1-5 and V is TRBV10-3; 12 nucleotides agree with TRBD1. There are 14 residues in the CDR3. V shed 7 bases and J 7 bases; nucleotides not matched to a gene: 5. CDR1 is ENHRY and CDR2 is SYGVKD in the germline V gene. CDR3 sequence reads: CAIKGTGGRQPQHF. CDR3 nucleotides: TGTGCCATCAAAGGGACAGGGGGCCGACAGCCCCAGCATTTT.

This clone occurred once. The chain employs TRBV5-6 and TRBJ2-5; possibly TRBD1 for D (6 bases). Germline-derived CDR1 and CDR2 are SGHDT and YYEEEE. The V end lost 4 bases, the J end lost 2 bases, and 12 bases lay between the germline ends. This CDR3 is built from 14 residues. The DNA for the CDR3 is TGTGCCAGCAGCGTCCAGGGGCTGCAAGAGACCCAGTACTTC. This sequence encodes CASSVQGLQETQYF.

J is TRBJ2-3 and V is TRBV27; tentative D call: TRBD2 (5 bases). The V and J ends lost 1 base and 0 bases respectively, with 8 bases between them. The CDR3 is 15 residues long. Germline CDR1 is MNHEY and CDR2 is SMNVEV (reference sequence). In nucleotides, the CDR3 is TGTGCCAGCAGTTTATTCGGGGAAAGCACAGATACGCAGTATTTT. It yields the protein CASSLFGESTDTQYF.

V usage is TRBV28 and J usage is TRBJ2-7, with D possibly being TRBD1 (5 bases). Trimming cost V 5 bases and J 1 base, with 12 bases left between them. The length of the CDR3 is 14 residues. Germline CDR1 reads MDHEN; CDR2 reads SYDVKM. For the CDR3, the DNA is TGTGCCAGCAGTGCCAGCAAGGGGTCCTACGAGCAGTACTTC. Translated: CASSASKGSYEQYF.

The chain recombines TRBV2 with TRBJ1-3; 12 bases are a match to TRBD1. The J segment lost 4 bases and the V segment lost 8 bases, leaving 9 bases of the junction unmatched. CDR1 is SNHLY and CDR2 is FYNNEI in the germline V gene. The CDR3 length is 16 residues. CDR3 coding DNA: TGTGCCAGCGAGGAAACCGGGACAGGGGGCGGAAACACCATATATTTT. Protein product: CASEETGTGGGNTIYF.

The chain links TRBV5-4 to TRBJ2-7; TRBD1 matches 10 bases. The germline CDR1 and CDR2 sequences are SGHNT and YYREEE (reference sequence). Trimming removed 3 bases from V and 2 bases from J; junction bases left unmatched: 5. This CDR3 region has 15 residues. The CDR3 coding sequence is TGTGCCAGCAGCTATGGACAGGGGGATGCCTACGAGCAGTACTTC. Residues: CASSYGQGDAYEQYF.

This clone was seen only a few times. This chain links TRBV25-1 with TRBJ1-5, with D hard to call. V was trimmed by 4 bases and J by 4 bases, leaving 8 bases between them. This CDR3 is built from 13 residues. In germline, CDR1 is MGHDK, CDR2 SYGVNS. The DNA for the CDR3 is TGTGCCAGCAGTGGAGCGGGTAATCAGCCCCAGCATTTT. Protein product: CASSGAGNQPQHF.

J is TRBJ1-2 and V is TRBV5-6; D is possibly TRBD1 (5 bases). The germline gives CDR1 SGHDT, CDR2 YYEEEE. The CDR3 loop spans 14 amino acids. Trimming removed 3 bases from V and 3 bases from J, with 12 bases in between. The CDR3 spells CASSSTDRHYGYTF. CDR3 sequence (DNA): TGTGCCAGCAGCTCAACCGACAGACACTATGGCTACACCTTC.

The chain couples TRBV7-7 to TRBJ2-1, with TRBD1 as a possible D gene (5 bases). Germline loops: CDR1 SSHAT, CDR2 FNYEAQ (reference sequence). The CDR3 spans 14 residues. Deletions cut 5 bases from V and 5 bases from J, with 13 bases between. CDR3 sequence reads: CASSPLGADNEQFF. CDR3 DNA sequence: TGTGCCAGCAGCCCTCTAGGGGCGGACAATGAGCAGTTCTTC.

This clone turned up a few times. This same CDR3 is encoded by further DNA sequences in the sample. This CDR3 is CASSQDRNTEAFF. The DNA for the CDR3 is TGCGCCAGCAGCCAAGACAGAAACACTGAAGCTTTCTTT. The chain employs TRBV4-3 and TRBJ1-1; D uncertain. The CDR3 has 13 residues. Germline lookup yields CDR1 LGHNA and CDR2 YSLEER. The V gene lost 0 bases and the J gene lost 2 bases, with 4 bases spanning the gap.

This rearrangement joins TRBV2 to TRBJ1-6; a possible D gene is TRBD1 (5 bases). Looked up from germline, CDR1 is SNHLY and CDR2 is FYNNEI. V was clipped by 2 bases and J by 8 bases, with 10 bases between them. The CDR3 runs 14 residues. CDR3 in DNA: TGTGCCAGCAGTGAACAGGGCTTCTATTCACCCCTCCACTTT. Its protein product is CASSEQGFYSPLHF.

This chain links TRBV5-1 with TRBJ1-1; D unresolved. The V gene lost 4 bases and the J gene lost 1 base, with 8 bases spanning the gap. Germline assignment: CDR1 SGHRS and CDR2 YFSETQ. The CDR3 is made up of 13 amino acids. The CDR3 region is CASSGRSNTEAFF. In DNA form, the CDR3 reads TGCGCCAGCAGCGGCAGGTCGAACACTGAAGCTTTCTTT.

This clone was counted only a few times. The chain couples TRBV7-2 to TRBJ1-4, with D perhaps TRBD1 (6 bases). V was trimmed by 6 bases and J by 0 bases, leaving 14 bases between them. The CDR3 totals 16 residues. CDR1 and CDR2 (germline): SGHTA, FQGNSA. The CDR3 here is CASSFTGTTTNEKLFF. The CDR3, as DNA: TGTGCCAGCAGTTTCACCGGGACAACAACTAATGAAAAACTGTTTTTT.

The V gene is TRBV2, the J gene TRBJ2-7, with D hard to call. V gave up 6 bases and J gave up 3 bases, with 6 bases separating them. The germline V gene encodes CDR1 SNHLY and CDR2 FYNNEI. There are 11 residues in the CDR3. The CDR3 DNA sequence: TGTGCCAGCAGCCTCCTCTACGAGCAGTACTTC. Its protein product is CASSLLYEQYF.

Worth noting for this clone: The junction departs from the called germline gene at one end, perhaps through a read error. This rearrangement joins TRBV2 to TRBJ2-5; D perhaps matches TRBD1 (5 bases). Germline CDR1 SNHLY, CDR2 FYNNEI. The CDR3 covers 17 residues. CDR3 nucleotides: TGTGCCAGCAGCGAAGGGTCCAGGGTTAGGTGGCAAGAGACCCAGTACTTC. Translated: CASSEGSRVRWQETQYF. Drawing the rest from reference TRBV2 and TRBJ2-5, the complete variable domain is EPEVTQTPSHQVTQMGQEVILRCVPISNHLYFYWYRQILGQKVEFLVSFYNNEISEKSEIFDDQFSVERPDGSNFTLKIRSTKLEDSAMYFCASSEGSRVRWQETQYFGPGTRLLVL.

The chain employs TRBV5-4 and TRBJ2-7; 12 bases agree with TRBD2. The CDR3 consists of 16 residues. V dropped 0 bases and J dropped 6; count of bases not matched to a gene: 7. Germline lookup yields CDR1 SGHNT and CDR2 YYREEE (reference sequence). CDR3 loop: CASSLGRTSGIGEQYF. For the CDR3, the DNA is TGTGCCAGCAGCTTGGGTCGGACTAGCGGGATTGGCGAGCAGTACTTC.

The chain carries TRBV2 and TRBJ1-5; D is ambiguous. Trimming took off 6 bases at V and 0 bases at J, with 6 bases between the two ends. Germline lookup yields CDR1 SNHLY and CDR2 FYNNEI. The CDR3 extends over 13 amino acids. CDR3 sequence reads: CASRGTSNQPQHF. CDR3 nucleotide sequence: TGTGCCAGCAGGGGCACTAGCAATCAGCCCCAGCATTTT.

This clone was seen more than once but under ten times. The V call is TRBV4-2, the J call TRBJ2-7; D unresolved. V lost 1 base, J lost 0 bases, and 10 bases lay in between. The CDR3 sequence is 15 residues long. Germline CDR1 and CDR2: LGHNA and YNFKEQ. Written as DNA, the CDR3 is TGTGCCAGCAGCCAAGTGTCCGCCAGCTCCTACGAGCAGTACTTC. Residues: CASSQVSASSYEQYF.

This chain connects TRBV10-3 to TRBJ2-5; tentatively, D is TRBD2 (6 bases). Trimming took off 0 bases at V and 7 bases at J, with 18 bases between the two ends. Germline loops: CDR1 ENHRY, CDR2 SYGVKD. This CDR3 comprises 16 residues. CDR3 coding DNA: TGTGCCATCAGTGAGTCGAAGAGGGAGGCACGGTGGACCCAGTACTTC. Residues: CAISESKREARWTQYF.

The chain carries TRBV10-3 and TRBJ1-5; the D gene is possibly TRBD1 (5 bases). CDR3 length: 14 amino acids. Germline V gene lookup returns CDR1 ENHRY and CDR2 SYGVKD. Trimming took 3 bases from V and 5 from J, leaving 11 bases between them. The CDR3 loop reads CAISDGGDDQPQHF. The CDR3 coding sequence is TGTGCCATCAGTGACGGAGGGGACGATCAGCCCCAGCATTTT.

The chain links TRBV6-1 to TRBJ1-1; 7 positions agree with TRBD1. V trimming: 2 bases; J trimming: 7 bases; junction bases outside the gene matches: 1. This CDR3 has 12 amino acids. CDR1 and CDR2 from the germline V gene are MNHNS and SASEGT. The CDR3 reads CASSETGVEAFF. Written as DNA, the CDR3 is TGTGCCAGCAGTGAAACAGGGGTTGAAGCTTTCTTT.

The chain recombines TRBV6-1 with TRBJ2-4, with 8 bases that match TRBD1. The CDR3 extends over 14 amino acids. The V segment lost 3 bases and the J segment 8 bases; nucleotides outside the gene matches: 6. Germline CDR1 is MNHNS and CDR2 is SASEGT. The CDR3 DNA reads TGTGCCAGCAGTGAGGCCGGGACAGGAGACATTCAGTACTTC. Residues: CASSEAGTGDIQYF.